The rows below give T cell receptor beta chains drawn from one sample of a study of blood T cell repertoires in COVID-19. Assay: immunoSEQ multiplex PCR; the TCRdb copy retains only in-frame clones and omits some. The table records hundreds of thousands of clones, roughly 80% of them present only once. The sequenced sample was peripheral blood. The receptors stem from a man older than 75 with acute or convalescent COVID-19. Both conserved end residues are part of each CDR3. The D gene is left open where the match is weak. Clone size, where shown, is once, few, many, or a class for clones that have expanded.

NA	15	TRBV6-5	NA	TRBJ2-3	TGTGCCAGCAGTTACGGCGCGGCGAGCACAGATACGCAGTATTTT	CASSYGAASTDTQYF
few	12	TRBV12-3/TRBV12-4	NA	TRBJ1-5	TGTGCCAGCAGGAAACATTTTCGGCCCCAGCATTTT	CASRKHFRPQHF
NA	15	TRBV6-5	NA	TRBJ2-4	TGTGCCAGCGCGGTTGGCGTCGTCACCAAAAACATTCAGTACTTC	CASAVGVVTKNIQYF
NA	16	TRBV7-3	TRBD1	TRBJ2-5	TGTGCCAGCAGCCGGGCAGGACAGGGGGCCCAAGAGACCCAGTACTTC	CASSRAGQGAQETQYF
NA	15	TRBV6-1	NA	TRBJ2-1	TGTGCCAGCAGTGAAGGAAGAGGGGGTTACAATGAGCAGTTCTTC	CASSEGRGGYNEQFF
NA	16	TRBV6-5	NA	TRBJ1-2	TGTGCCAGCAGTTACTCGATGTCCCGGGGAGGCTATGGCTACACCTTC	CASSYSMSRGGYGYTF
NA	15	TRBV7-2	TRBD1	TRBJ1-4	TGTGCCAGCAGCTCCAACAGGGGGGCTAATGAAAAACTGTTTTTT	CASSSNRGANEKLFF
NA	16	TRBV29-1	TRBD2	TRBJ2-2	TGCAGCGTTGAAGGGGGAGGGGATGTCAACACCGGGGAGCTGTTTTTT	CSVEGGGDVNTGELFF
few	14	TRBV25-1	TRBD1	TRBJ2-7	TGTGCCAGCAGTAAGGACAGGGGTCCCTACGAGCAGTACTTC	CASSKDRGPYEQYF
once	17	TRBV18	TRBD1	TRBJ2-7	TGTGCCAGCTCACCACCGGGACAGGGGTCCAGCTCCTACGAGCAGTACTTC	CASSPPGQGSSSYEQYF
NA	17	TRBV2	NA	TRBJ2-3	TGTGCCAGCGCTGGAGGTAGGGACAAACTGCTCACAGATACGCAGTATTTT	CASAGGRDKLLTDTQYF
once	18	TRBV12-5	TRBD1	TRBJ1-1	TGTGCTAGTGGTTTGGTATACTCGACACAGGGGCAGAACACTGAAGCTTTCTTT	CASGLVYSTQGQNTEAFF
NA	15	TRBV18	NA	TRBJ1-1	TGTGCCAGCTCCCCTCAGATCGGGGAAAACACTGAAGCTTTCTTT	CASSPQIGENTEAFF
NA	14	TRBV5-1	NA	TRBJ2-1	TGCGCCAGCAGCTTCCAGGGCGAATACAATGAGCAGTTCTTC	CASSFQGEYNEQFF
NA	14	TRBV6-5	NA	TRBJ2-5	TGTGCCAGCAGCCTAGGACAGCTCCAAGAGACCCAGTACTTC	CASSLGQLQETQYF
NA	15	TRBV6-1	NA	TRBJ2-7	TGTGCCAGCAGTGAAGGGCCGGGAATCTTGTACGAGCAGTACTTC	CASSEGPGILYEQYF
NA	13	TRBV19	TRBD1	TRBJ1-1	TGTGCCAGTAGTCGGACAGGGGCCACTGAAGCTTTCTTT	CASSRTGATEAFF
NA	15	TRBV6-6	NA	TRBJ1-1	TGTGCCAGCAGTTACTCAAGAGGGGGGGTCACTGAAGCTTTCTTT	CASSYSRGGVTEAFF
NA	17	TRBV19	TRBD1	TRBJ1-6	TGTGCCAGTAGTATAGCGACAGGGATTGGCGCTAATTCACCCCTCCACTTT	CASSIATGIGANSPLHF
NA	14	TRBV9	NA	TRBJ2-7	TGTGCCAGCAGCCCCAGTTTCCCAACCTACGAGCAGTACTTC	CASSPSFPTYEQYF
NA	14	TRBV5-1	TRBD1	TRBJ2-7	TGCGCCAGCAGCTTGGAGGGACAGGGGAACGAGCAGTACTTC	CASSLEGQGNEQYF
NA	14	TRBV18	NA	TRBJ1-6	TGTGCCAGCTCACCGGGCCAGGTCAATTCACCCCTCCACTTT	CASSPGQVNSPLHF
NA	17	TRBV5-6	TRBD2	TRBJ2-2	TGTGCCAGCAGCTTCCAGACTAGCGGGGGAGTCACCGGGGAGCTGTTTTTT	CASSFQTSGGVTGELFF
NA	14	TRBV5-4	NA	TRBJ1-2	TGTGCCAGCAGCTTGGTGCAGGGCAACTATGGCTACACCTTC	CASSLVQGNYGYTF
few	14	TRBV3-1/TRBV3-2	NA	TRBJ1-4	TGTGCCAGCAGCGCAGGGGTCACTAATGAAAAACTGTTTTTT	CASSAGVTNEKLFF
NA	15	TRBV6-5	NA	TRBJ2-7	TGTGCCAGCAGTTACTACGCCTCGAGCTCCTACGAGCAGTACTTC	CASSYYASSSYEQYF
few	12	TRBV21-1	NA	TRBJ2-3	TGTGCCAGCAGCGGGAGCATCGATACGCAGTATTTT	CASSGSIDTQYF
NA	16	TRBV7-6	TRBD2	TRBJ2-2	TGTGCCAGCAGCTTATCGCCCAGCGGGGACACCGGGGAGCTGTTTTTT	CASSLSPSGDTGELFF
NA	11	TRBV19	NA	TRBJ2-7	TGTGCCGCCCAGGGGGGAGGCCCGCAGTACTTC	CAAQGGGPQYF
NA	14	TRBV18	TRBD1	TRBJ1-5	TGTGCCAGCTCACCCGACAGGGTCAATCAGCCCCAGCATTTT	CASSPDRVNQPQHF
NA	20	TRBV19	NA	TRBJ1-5	TGTGCCAGTAGTAAAAAGGGTGGCGGGGGCGGCACTTATAGCAATCAGCCCCAGCATTTT	CASSKKGGGGGTYSNQPQHF
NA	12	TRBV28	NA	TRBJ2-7	TGTGCCAGCAGTTTATTACAGGTTGAGCAGTACTTC	CASSLLQVEQYF
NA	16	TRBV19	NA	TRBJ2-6	TGTGCCAGTAGTAGACCACAGGGACCCGGGGCCAACGTCCTGACTTTC	CASSRPQGPGANVLTF
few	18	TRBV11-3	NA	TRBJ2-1	TGTGCCAGCAGCTTAGGTATCGGGGCAGGGGAACCCTACAATGAGCAGTTCTTC	CASSLGIGAGEPYNEQFF
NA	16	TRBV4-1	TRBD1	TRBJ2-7	TGCGCCAGCAGCCAAGAATGGCGACAGGGCACCCACGAGCAGTACTTC	CASSQEWRQGTHEQYF
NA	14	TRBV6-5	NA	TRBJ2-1	TGTGCCAGCAGGCGGGACTTCTCCCACAATGAGCAGTTCTTC	CASRRDFSHNEQFF
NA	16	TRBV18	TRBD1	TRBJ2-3	TGTGCCAGCTCACCCCCGAGACAGGGGGCCGCAGATACGCAGTATTTT	CASSPPRQGAADTQYF
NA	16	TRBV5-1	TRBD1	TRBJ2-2	TGCGCCAGCAGACCTCTGGGACAGGGGGAGCCCGGGGAGCTGTTTTTT	CASRPLGQGEPGELFF
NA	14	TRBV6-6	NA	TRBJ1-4	TGTGCCAGTCTGGGGAGGCATCGGGTCGAAAAACTGTTTTTT	CASLGRHRVEKLFF
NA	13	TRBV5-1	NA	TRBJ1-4	TGCGCCAGCAGCTTGGCTGGGACATCTAAACTGTTTTTT	CASSLAGTSKLFF
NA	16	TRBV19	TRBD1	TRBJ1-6	TGTGCCAGTAGTGCATCCGGGACAGGGGCTAATTCACCCCTCCACTTT	CASSASGTGANSPLHF
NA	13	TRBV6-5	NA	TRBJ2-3	TGTGCTCCCACGCGCCGGGGCACAGATACGCAGTATTTT	CAPTRRGTDTQYF
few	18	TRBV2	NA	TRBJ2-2	TGTGCCAGCAGGGGTCAGAGACGGACTGATAGGGGGACCGGGGAGCTGTTTTTT	CASRGQRRTDRGTGELFF
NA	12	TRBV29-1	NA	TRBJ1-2	TGCAGCGTTAGGACAGATTCCTATGGCTACACCTTC	CSVRTDSYGYTF
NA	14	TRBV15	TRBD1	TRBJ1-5	TGTGCCACCAGATTGGGACAGTACAATCAGCCCCAGCATTTT	CATRLGQYNQPQHF
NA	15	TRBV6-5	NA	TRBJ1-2	TGTGCCAGCAGTTCCATCCCTAGGGGGGGGTATGGCTACACCTTC	CASSSIPRGGYGYTF
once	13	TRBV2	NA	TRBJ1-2	TGTGCCAGCAGTGAAAACAGCAGCTATGGCTACACCTTC	CASSENSSYGYTF
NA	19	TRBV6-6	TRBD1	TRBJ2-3	TGTGCCAGCAGTCTGGGGACAGGTAAGCAACAGCCTAGCACAGATACGCAGTATTTT	CASSLGTGKQQPSTDTQYF
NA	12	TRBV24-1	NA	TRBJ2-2	TGTGCCACCAGTGATCCACTCCGCGGGCTGTTTTTT	CATSDPLRGLFF
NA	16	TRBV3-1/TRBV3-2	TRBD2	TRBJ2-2	TGTGCCAGCAGCCACCCCCTAGCGGGAGGGCCCGGGGAGCTGTTTTTT	CASSHPLAGGPGELFF
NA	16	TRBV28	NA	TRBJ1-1	TGTGCCAGCTCCTTGCGGCAGGGATATCGGAACACTGAAGCTTTCTTT	CASSLRQGYRNTEAFF
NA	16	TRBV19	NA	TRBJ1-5	TGTGCCAGTAGTCTCCGGGGGGGTCTAGTCAATCAGCCCCAGCATTTT	CASSLRGGLVNQPQHF
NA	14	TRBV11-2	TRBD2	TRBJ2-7	TGTGCCAGCAGCTATCTAGCGGGAAAAGGCGAGCAGTACTTC	CASSYLAGKGEQYF
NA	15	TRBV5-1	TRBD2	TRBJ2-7	TGCGCCAGCAGCTTGGTAGCGGGGAGTCCCTACGAGCAGTACTTC	CASSLVAGSPYEQYF